The sequence of this T cell receptor (beta chain) was determined in a study of shared clonotypes between healthy human individuals. Clones were read by immunoSEQ multiplex PCR, and TCRdb kept only the in-frame ones, dropping some. The sample holds more than 550,000 clones; about nine tenths are singletons and the top ten take around a third. This clone appeared a single time. Material: memory CD8+ T cells from PBMCs. Noted subset: CD45RO+ cells pooled with CCR7-negative TemRA cells. The clonotype comes from a man aged 18 to 29 in good health. Some clones in this sample may be carry-over from other donors' samples.

Here the CDR3 DNA reads TGCGCCAGCAGCCAAGATCAAGGGGAACCCTACGAGCAGTACTTC. This encodes CASSQDQGEPYEQYF. This chain connects TRBV4-1 to TRBJ2-7; tentative D call: TRBD1 (5 bases). CDR1 is MGHRA, CDR2 YSYEKL, per germline. V was trimmed by 0 bases and J by 2 bases, leaving 11 bases between them. The CDR3 extends over 15 amino acids.